This TCR beta chain is from a study of PD-1 blockade in classical Hodgkin lymphoma. Whole-study context: Patients were administered nivolumab (3 mg/kg intravenously) every 2 weeks.

Germline lookup yields CDR1 MNHEY and CDR2 SVGAGI. The V and J ends lost 5 bases and 1 base respectively, with 5 bases between them. The CDR3 extends over 12 amino acids. Generated by immunoSEQ multiplex PCR, the TCRdb table keeps only in-frame clones and is missing some. The table includes tens of thousands of clones, less than 95% detected once. Time point meaning: cycle 4 day 1 (C4D1), after 6 weeks of nivolumab. In every patient, relapse followed autologous stem cell transplantation, while exposure to brentuximab vedotin differed. The TCR sequence derives from a human donor with classical Hodgkin lymphoma. Specimen: peripheral blood mononuclear cells (PBMCs), collected before the fourth cycle of nivolumab. This sequence joins TRBV6-5 and TRBJ1-2; unclear D gene. DNA of the CDR3: TGTGCCAGCAGTGGGAGTAACTATGGCTACACCTTC. It translates to CASSGSNYGYTF.